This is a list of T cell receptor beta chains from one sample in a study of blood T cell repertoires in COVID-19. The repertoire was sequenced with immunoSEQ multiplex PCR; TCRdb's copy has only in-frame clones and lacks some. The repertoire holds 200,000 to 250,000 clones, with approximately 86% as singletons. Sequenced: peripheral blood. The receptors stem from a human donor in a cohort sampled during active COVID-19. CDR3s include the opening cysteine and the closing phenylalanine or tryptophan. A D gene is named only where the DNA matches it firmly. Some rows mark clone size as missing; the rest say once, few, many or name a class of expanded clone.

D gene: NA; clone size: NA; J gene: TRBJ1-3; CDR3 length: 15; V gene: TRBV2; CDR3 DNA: TGTGCCAGCAACCTACAGGGCGGTGGTGGAAACACCATATATTTT; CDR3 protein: CASNLQGGGGNTIYF
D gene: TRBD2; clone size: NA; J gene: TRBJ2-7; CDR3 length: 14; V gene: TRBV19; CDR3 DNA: TGTGCCAGTTCACTAAGCGGGGGGGCATACGAGCAGTACTTC; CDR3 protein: CASSLSGGAYEQYF
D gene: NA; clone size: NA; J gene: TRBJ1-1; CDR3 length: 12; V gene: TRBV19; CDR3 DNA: TGTGCCAGTAGTCCCCCCGACACTGAAGCTTTCTTT; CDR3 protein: CASSPPDTEAFF
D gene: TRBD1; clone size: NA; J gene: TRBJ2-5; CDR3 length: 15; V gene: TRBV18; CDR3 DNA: TGTGCCAGCTCACCGATGGACAGGAGCCAAGAGACCCAGTACTTC; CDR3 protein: CASSPMDRSQETQYF
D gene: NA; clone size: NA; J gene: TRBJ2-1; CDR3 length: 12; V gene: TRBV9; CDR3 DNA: TGTGCCAGCAGCGTAGCGGGGGACGAGCAGTTCTTC; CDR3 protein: CASSVAGDEQFF
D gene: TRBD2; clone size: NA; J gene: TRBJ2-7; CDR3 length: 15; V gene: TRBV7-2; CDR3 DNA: TGTGCCAGCAGCTCACAGCGGGACGCCCCCTACGAGCAGTACTTC; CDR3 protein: CASSSQRDAPYEQYF
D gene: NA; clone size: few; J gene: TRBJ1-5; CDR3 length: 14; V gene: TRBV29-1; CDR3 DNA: TGCAGCGTTGAGGGCAGGGGTGGCAATCAGCCCCAGCATTTT; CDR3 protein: CSVEGRGGNQPQHF
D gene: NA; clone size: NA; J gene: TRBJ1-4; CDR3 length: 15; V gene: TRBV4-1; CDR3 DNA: TGCGCCAGCAGCCAAGTCACAGCAACTAATGAAAAACTGTTTTTT; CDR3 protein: CASSQVTATNEKLFF
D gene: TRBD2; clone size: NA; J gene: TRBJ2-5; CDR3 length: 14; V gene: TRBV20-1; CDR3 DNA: TGCAGTGCTAGTCCCACGGGAGGACAAGAGACCCAGTACTTC; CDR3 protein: CSASPTGGQETQYF
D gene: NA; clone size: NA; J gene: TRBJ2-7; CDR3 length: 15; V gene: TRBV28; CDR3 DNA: TGTGCCAGCAGCCCCGGGGGACAGCGCTCCTACGAGCAGTACTTC; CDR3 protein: CASSPGGQRSYEQYF
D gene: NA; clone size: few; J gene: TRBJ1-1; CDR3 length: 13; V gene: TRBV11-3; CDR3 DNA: TGTGCCAGCAGCGCGCAAGGGGACACTGAAGCTTTCTTT; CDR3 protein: CASSAQGDTEAFF
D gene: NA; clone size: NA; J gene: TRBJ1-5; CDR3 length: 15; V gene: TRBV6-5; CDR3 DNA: TGTGCCAGCAGAACGGGGGGTGGAAGCAATCAGCCCCAGCATTTT; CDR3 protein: CASRTGGGSNQPQHF
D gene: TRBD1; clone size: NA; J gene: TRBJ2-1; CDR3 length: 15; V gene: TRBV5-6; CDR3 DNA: TGTGCCAGCAGCTTGGAACAGGGGGCTCTCGGTGAGCAGTTCTTC; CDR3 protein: CASSLEQGALGEQFF
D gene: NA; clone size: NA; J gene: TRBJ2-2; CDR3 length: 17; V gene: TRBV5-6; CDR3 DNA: TGTGCCAGCAGCTTGGGAGGCAGGGGATGGGACACCGGGGAGCTGTTTTTT; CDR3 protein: CASSLGGRGWDTGELFF
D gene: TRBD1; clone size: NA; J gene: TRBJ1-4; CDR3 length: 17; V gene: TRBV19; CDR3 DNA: TGTGCCAGTAGTACCCTTACAGGGGGCGTAACTAATGAAAAACTGTTTTTT; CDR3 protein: CASSTLTGGVTNEKLFF
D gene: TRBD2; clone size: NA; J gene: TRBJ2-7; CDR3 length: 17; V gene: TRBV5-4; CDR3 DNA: TGTGCCAGCAGCTTGGCCTCCTTCTCTAGCGGGGGGGCCGAGCAGTACTTC; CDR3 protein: CASSLASFSSGGAEQYF
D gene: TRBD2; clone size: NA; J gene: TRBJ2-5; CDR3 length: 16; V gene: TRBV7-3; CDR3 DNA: TGTGCCAGCAGCTTAATGGGACTAGCCCAGGGGGAGACCCAGTACTTC; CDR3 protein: CASSLMGLAQGETQYF
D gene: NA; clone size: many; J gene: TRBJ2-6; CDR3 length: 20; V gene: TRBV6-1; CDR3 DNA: TGTGCCAGCAGTGAAGCTCCAAAGGGGGTGACGCGCTCTGGGGCCAACGTCCTGACTTTC; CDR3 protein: CASSEAPKGVTRSGANVLTF
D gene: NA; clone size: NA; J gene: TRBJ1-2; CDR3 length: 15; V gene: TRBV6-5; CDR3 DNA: TGTGCCAGCAGTTCCCCGGGATCAAGAGGTTATGGCTACACCTTC; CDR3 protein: CASSSPGSRGYGYTF
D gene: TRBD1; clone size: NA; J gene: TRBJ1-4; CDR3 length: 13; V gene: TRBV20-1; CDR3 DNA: TGCAGTGCCAGTACAGGGGGCTACGAAAAACTGTTTTTT; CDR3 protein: CSASTGGYEKLFF
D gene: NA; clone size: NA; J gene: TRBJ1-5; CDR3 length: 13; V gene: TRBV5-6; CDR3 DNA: TGTGCCAGCAGCGAGGGTATCAATCAGCCCCAGCATTTT; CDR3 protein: CASSEGINQPQHF
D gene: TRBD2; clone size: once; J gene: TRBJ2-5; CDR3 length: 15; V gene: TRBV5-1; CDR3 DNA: TGCGCCAGCAGCGCGGGACTAGCGGGACAAGAGACCCAGTACTTC; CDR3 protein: CASSAGLAGQETQYF
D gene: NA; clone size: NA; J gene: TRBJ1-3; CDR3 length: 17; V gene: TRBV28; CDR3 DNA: TGTGCCAGCAGTCCCCAGGCGGGGGGCTCGGCTGGAAACACCATATATTTT; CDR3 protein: CASSPQAGGSAGNTIYF
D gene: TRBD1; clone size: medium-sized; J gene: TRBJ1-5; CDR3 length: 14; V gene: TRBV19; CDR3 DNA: TGTGCCAGTAGTATAGGAGGGGGCCGTCAGCCCCAGCATTTT; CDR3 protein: CASSIGGGRQPQHF
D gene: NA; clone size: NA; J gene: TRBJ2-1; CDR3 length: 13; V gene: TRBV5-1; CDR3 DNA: TGCGCCAGCAGCTTGGAGTACAGCAATGAGCAGTTCTTC; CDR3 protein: CASSLEYSNEQFF
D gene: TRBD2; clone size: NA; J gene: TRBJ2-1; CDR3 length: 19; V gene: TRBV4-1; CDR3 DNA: TGCGCCAGCAGCCGGGCCCCAGGGACTAGCGGGGGGGAGGGGAATGAGCAGTTCTTC; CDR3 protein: CASSRAPGTSGGEGNEQFF